Reported below is one TCR beta chain. Trimming took 3 bases from V and 2 from J, leaving 16 bases between them. Per germline, CDR1 SQVTM and CDR2 ANQGSEA. There are 15 residues in the CDR3. Assay: immunoSEQ multiplex PCR; the TCRdb copy retains only in-frame clones and omits some. The sample consists of some 130,000 clones, roughly 92% of them appearing once. This record belongs to a study of control samples from healthy donors and cancer patients. This receptor was taken from a man younger than 35 in good health. Sequences were obtained from blood. The chain recombines TRBV29-1 with TRBJ1-2; no clear D. CDR3 region: CSVEEEERLNYGYTF. The DNA for the CDR3 is TGCAGCGTTGAGGAGGAGGAGAGGCTGAACTATGGCTACACCTTC. Full variable domain (rest looked up from reference TRBV29-1 and TRBJ1-2): SAVISQKPSRDICQRGTSLTIQCQVDSQVTMMFWYRQQPGQSLTLIATANQGSEATYESGFVIDKFPISRPNLTFSTLTVSNMSPEDSSIYLCSVEEEERLNYGYTFGSGTRLTVV.